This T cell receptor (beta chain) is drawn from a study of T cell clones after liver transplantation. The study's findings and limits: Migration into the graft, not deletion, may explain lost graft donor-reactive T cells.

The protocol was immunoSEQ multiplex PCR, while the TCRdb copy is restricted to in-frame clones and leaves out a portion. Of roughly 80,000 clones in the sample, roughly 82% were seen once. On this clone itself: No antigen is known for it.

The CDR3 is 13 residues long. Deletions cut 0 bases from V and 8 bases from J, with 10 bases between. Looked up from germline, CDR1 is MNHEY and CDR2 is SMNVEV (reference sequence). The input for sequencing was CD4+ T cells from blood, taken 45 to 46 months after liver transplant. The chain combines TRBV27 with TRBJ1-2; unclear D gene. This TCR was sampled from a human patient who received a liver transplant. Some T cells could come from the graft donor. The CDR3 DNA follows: TGTGCCAGCAGTTTATCTAGGGCAGGCGGCTACACCTTC. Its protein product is CASSLSRAGGYTF.